This TCR beta chain was captured in a study of response to subunit inactivated influenza vaccine. The V end was cut by 1 base, the J end by 7 bases, with 14 bases between. The CDR3 has 16 amino acids. Germline lookup yields CDR1 SGHAT and CDR2 FQNNGV. Via MiXCR, TCRdb re-called the RT-PCR reads, giving one row per CDR3 protein. Among roughly 650,000 distinct CDR3 sequences listed, roughly 14% were seen once. This clonotype has ten or more counts. The chain uses TRBV11-2 and TRBJ1-6; D gene ambiguous. This TCR was recovered from a man aged 50 or older who received an inactivated influenza vaccine. The sequences come from PBMCs from blood, collected about 12 days after vaccination. CDR3 coding DNA: TGTGCCAGCAGCTTAGCCTCCGGGTCCTCGAATTCACCCCTCCACTTT. Translating gives CASSLASGSSNSPLHF.